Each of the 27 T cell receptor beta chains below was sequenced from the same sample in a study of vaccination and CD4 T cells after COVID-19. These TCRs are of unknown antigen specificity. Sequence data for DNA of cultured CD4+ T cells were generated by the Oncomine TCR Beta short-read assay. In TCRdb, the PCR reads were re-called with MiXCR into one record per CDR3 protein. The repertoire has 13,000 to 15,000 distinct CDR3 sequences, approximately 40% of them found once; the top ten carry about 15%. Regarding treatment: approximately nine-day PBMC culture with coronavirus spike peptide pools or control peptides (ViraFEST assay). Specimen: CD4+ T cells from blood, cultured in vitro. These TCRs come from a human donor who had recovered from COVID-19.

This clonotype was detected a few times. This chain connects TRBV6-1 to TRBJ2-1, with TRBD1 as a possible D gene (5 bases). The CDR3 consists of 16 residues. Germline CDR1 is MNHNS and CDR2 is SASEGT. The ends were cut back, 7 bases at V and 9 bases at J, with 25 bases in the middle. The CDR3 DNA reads TGTGCCAGCATGACCAACTGGGGCCAGGTCTCTGGTGAGCAGTTCTTC. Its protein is CASMTNWGQVSGEQFF.

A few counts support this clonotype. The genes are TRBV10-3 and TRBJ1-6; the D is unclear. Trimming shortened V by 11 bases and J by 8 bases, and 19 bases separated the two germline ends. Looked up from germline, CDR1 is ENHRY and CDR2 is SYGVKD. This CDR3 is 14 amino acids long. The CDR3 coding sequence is TGTGCCGCCGCCCCATTTGAGGGTGATTCACCCCTCCACTTT. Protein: CAAAPFEGDSPLHF.

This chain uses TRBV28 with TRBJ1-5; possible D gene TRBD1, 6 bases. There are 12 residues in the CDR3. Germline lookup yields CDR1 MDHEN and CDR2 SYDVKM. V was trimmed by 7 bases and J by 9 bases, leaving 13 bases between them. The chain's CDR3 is CASIGGPGPQHF. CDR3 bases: TGTGCCAGCATTGGGGGCCCGGGGCCCCAGCATTTT.

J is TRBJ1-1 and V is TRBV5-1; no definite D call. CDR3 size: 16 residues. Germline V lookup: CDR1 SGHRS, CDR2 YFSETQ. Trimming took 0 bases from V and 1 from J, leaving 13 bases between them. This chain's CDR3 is CASSLVTVAGNTEAFF. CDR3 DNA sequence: TGCGCCAGCAGCTTGGTTACGGTGGCGGGGAACACTGAAGCTTTCTTT.

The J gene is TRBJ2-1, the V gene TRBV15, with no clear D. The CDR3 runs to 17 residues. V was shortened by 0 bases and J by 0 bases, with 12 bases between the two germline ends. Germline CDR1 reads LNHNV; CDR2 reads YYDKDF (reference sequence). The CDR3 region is CATSRDRWSGSYNEQFF. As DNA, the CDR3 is TGTGCCACCAGCAGAGATCGCTGGTCGGGCTCCTACAATGAGCAGTTCTTC. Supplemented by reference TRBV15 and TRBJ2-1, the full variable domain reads DAMVIQNPRYQVTQFGKPVTLSCSQTLNHNVMYWYQQKSSQAPKLLFHYYDKDFNNEADTPDNFQSRRPNTSFCFLDIRSPGLGDTAMYLCATSRDRWSGSYNEQFFGPGTRLTVL.

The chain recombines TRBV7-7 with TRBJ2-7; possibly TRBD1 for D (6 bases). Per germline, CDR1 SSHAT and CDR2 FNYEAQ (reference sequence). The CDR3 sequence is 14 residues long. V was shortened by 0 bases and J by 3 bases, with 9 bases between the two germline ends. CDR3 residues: CASSLAGQLYEQYF. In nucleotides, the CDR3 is TGTGCCAGCAGCTTAGCGGGACAACTCTACGAGCAGTACTTC.

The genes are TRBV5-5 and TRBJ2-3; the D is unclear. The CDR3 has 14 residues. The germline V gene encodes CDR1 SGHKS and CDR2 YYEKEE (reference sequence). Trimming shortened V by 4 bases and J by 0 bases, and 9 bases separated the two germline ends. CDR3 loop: CASSPRRSTDTQYF. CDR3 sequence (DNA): TGTGCCAGCAGCCCCCGGCGGAGCACAGATACGCAGTATTTT.

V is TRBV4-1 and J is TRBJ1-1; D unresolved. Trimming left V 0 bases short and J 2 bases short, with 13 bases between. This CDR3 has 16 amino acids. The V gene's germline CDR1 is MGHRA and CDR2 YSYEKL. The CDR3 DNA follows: TGCGCCAGCAGCCAAGATTTCGGGGAGGGAAACACTGAAGCTTTCTTT. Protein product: CASSQDFGEGNTEAFF.

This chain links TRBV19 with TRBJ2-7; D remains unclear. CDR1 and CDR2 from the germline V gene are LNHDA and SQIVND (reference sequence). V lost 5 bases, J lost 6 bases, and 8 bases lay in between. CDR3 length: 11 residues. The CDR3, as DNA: TGTGCCAGTAGTTCCCAAGGCGAGCAGTACTTC. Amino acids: CASSSQGEQYF.

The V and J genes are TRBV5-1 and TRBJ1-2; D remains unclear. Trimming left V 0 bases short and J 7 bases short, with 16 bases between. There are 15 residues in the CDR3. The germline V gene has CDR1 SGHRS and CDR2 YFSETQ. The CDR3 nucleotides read TGCGCCAGCAGCTTGGCCCCGACCCGGTCCGGTGGCTACACCTTC. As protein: CASSLAPTRSGGYTF.

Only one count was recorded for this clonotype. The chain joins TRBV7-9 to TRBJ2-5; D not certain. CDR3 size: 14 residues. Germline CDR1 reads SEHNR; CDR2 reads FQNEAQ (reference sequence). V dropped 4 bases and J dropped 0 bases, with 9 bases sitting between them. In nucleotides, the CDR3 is TGTGCCAGCAGCTCAACAGAGCACCAAGAGACCCAGTACTTC. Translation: CASSSTEHQETQYF.

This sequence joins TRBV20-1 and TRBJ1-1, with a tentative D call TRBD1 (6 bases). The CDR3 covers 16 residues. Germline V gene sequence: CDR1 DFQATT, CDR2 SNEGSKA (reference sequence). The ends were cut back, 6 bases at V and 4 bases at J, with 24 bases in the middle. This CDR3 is CSAEGGLRWGSTEAFF. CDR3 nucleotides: TGCAGTGCCGAGGGGGGATTGAGGTGGGGTAGCACTGAAGCTTTCTTT.

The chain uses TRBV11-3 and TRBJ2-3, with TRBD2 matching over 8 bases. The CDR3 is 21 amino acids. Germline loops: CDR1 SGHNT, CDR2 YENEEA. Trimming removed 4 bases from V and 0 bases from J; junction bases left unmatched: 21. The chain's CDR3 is CASSSPFLGVAGLSSTDTQYF. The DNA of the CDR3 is TGTGCCAGCAGCTCCCCCTTTCTCGGAGTAGCGGGGCTGAGTAGCACAGATACGCAGTATTTT.

The CDR3 here is CASSEYAGPTYEQYF. CDR3 in DNA: TGTGCCAGCAGTGAGTACGCAGGACCAACCTACGAGCAGTACTTC. This chain joins TRBV6-4 and TRBJ2-7; D is unresolved. The CDR3 contains 15 residues. Trimming shortened V by 3 bases and J by 2 bases, and 14 bases separated the two germline ends. Germline V CDR1 and CDR2: MRHNA, SNTAGT.

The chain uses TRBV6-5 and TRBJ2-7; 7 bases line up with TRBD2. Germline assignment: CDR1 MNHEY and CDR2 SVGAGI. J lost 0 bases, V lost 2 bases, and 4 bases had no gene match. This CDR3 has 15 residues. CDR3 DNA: TGTGCCAGCAGTTACCGGCTAGCGGACTCCTACGAGCAGTACTTC. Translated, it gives CASSYRLADSYEQYF.

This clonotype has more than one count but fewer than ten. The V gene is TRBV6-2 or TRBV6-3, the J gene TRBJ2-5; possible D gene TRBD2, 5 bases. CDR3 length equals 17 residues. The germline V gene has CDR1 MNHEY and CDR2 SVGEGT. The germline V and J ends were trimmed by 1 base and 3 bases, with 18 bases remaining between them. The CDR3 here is CASSYLRTVGRKETQYF. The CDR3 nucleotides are TGTGCCAGCAGTTACTTGAGGACGGTGGGGAGAAAAGAGACCCAGTACTTC.

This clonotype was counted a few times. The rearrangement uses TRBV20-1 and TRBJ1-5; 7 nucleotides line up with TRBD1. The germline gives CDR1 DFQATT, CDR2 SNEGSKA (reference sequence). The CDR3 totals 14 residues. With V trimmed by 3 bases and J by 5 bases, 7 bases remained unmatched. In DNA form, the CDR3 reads TGCAGTGCTAGCATCCGCCAGGGGGATCAGCCCCAGCATTTT. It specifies CSASIRQGDQPQHF.

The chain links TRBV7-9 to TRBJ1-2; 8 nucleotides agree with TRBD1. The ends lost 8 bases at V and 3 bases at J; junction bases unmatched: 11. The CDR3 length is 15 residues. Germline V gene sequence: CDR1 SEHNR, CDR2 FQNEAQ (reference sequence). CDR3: CASGEGRGHYYGYTF. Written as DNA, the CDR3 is TGTGCCAGCGGCGAAGGCAGGGGGCACTACTATGGCTACACCTTC.

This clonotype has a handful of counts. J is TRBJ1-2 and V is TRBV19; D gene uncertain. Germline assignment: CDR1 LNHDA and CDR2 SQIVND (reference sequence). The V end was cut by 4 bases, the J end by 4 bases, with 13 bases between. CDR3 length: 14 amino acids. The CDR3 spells CASSTRPPLYGYTF. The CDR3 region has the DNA TGTGCCAGTAGTACGCGACCTCCCCTCTATGGCTACACCTTC.

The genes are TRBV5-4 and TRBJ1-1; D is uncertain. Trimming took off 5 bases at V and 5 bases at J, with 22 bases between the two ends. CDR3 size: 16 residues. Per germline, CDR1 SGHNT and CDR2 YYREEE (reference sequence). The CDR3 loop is CASRPAVGVLQTEAFF. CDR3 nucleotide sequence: TGTGCCAGCAGACCCGCTGTTGGGGTCTTGCAGACTGAAGCTTTCTTT.

CDR3 region: CASSLTLAGAGEQYF. The CDR3 region has the DNA TGTGCCAGCAGCTTAACGCTAGCGGGGGCGGGGGAGCAGTACTTC. The chain carries TRBV7-2 and TRBJ2-7; 10 bases are a match to TRBD2. This CDR3 contains 15 residues. The germline gives CDR1 SGHTA, CDR2 FQGNSA. Losses at the gene ends were 2 bases for V and 7 bases for J; bases not matched to a gene: 8. Drawing the rest from reference TRBV7-2 and TRBJ2-7, the complete variable domain is GAGVSQSPSNKVTEKGKDVELRCDPISGHTALYWYRQSLGQGLEFLIYFQGNSAPDKSGLPSDRFSAERTGGSVSTLTIQRTQQEDSAVYLCASSLTLAGAGEQYFGPGTRLTVT.

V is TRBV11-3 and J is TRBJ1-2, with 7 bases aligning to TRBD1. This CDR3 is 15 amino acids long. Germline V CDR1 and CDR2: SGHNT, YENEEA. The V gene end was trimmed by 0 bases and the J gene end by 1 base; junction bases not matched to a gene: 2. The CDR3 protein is CASSLEGTDNYGYTF. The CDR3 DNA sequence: TGTGCCAGCAGCTTAGAAGGGACAGATAACTATGGCTACACCTTC.

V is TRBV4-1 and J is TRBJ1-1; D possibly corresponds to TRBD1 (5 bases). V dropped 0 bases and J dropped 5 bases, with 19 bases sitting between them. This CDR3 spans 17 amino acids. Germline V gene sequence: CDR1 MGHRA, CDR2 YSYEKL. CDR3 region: CASSQEAGLSPSTEAFF. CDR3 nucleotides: TGCGCCAGCAGCCAAGAAGCAGGGTTAAGCCCCTCGACTGAAGCTTTCTTT.

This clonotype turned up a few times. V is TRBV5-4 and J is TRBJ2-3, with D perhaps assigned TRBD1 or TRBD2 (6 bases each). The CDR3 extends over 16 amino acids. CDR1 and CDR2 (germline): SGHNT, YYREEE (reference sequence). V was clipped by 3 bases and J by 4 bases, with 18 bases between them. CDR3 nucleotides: TGTGCCAGCAGCTCCGGGGGCGTGTCGGGGGCAGATACGCAGTATTTT. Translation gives CASSSGGVSGADTQYF.

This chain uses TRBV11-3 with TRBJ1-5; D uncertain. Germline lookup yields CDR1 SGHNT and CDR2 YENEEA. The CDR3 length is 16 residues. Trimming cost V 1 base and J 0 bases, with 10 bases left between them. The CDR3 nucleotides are TGTGCCAGCAGCTTAGGACGGTTCTATAGCAATCAGCCCCAGCATTTT. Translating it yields CASSLGRFYSNQPQHF.

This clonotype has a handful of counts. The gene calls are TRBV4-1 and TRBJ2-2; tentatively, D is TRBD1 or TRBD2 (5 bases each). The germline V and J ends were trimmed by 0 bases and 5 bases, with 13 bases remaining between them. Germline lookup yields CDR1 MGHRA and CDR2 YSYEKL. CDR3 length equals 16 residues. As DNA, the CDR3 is TGCGCCAGCAGCCAAGACTCCGGGACCCGAACCGGGGAGCTGTTTTTT. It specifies CASSQDSGTRTGELFF.

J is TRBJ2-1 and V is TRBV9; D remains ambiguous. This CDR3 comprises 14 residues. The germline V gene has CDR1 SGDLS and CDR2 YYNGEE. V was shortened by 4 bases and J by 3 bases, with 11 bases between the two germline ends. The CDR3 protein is CASSSRGVYNEQFF. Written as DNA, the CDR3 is TGTGCCAGCAGCTCACGAGGTGTCTACAATGAGCAGTTCTTC.